The source of this T cell receptor (beta chain) is a study of OX40 agonist ivuxolimab in advanced cancers. Regarding the complete study: The costimulatory receptor OX40 (CD134) was targeted by ivuxolimab, a fully human IgG2 agonistic monoclonal antibody. In the dose-escalation cohort, around four fifths of patients were male, and the mean age was 60 years with a range of about 23 to 79. The paper reports the monotherapy dose-escalation portion (N of about 54 patients) of the phase I ivuxolimab trial. The purpose of peripheral TCRbeta sequencing was to test whether ivuxolimab changed TCR sequence diversity and led to clonal T-cell expansion. Of the roughly 52 patients in dose escalation, around 20 had hepatocellular carcinoma, some 15 had melanoma, 9 had renal cell carcinoma and 9 had head and neck cancer. Partial responses were achieved by three dose-escalation patients, of whom one had hepatocellular carcinoma and two had cutaneous melanoma. Prior anti-PD-1, anti-PD-L1 or anti-CTLA-4 therapy was permitted, and approximately 42% of dose-escalation patients had received checkpoint inhibitors. Intravenous ivuxolimab was administered to patients every 2 weeks at six dose levels: 0.01, 0.1, 0.3, 1.5, 3 and 10 mg/kg. Paper-wide results and their limitations: At doses of 0.1 to 3.0 mg/kg, clonal expansion of both CD4+ and CD8+ blood T cells was observed from baseline to week 6. Low levels of normalized T-cell clonal expansion were also shown by some nonresponding patients. Which antigens the clonally expanded peripheral T cells were specific for was not determined. In the 0.1-3.0 mg/kg groups, partial responders had among the lowest normalized peripheral clonal expansion, particularly in CD8+ T cells. After ivuxolimab, more expanded clones were found on average in CD8+ T cells than in CD4+ T cells.

Patients with a history of autoimmune disease or receiving systemic immunosuppression were excluded from the trial. Peripheral blood for TCR sequencing was drawn from every dose cohort at baseline, at cycle 4 day 1 and at cycle 7 day 1. Samples came from an open-label, multicenter, first-in-human phase I dose-escalation trial of ivuxolimab. Adults with locally advanced or metastatic melanoma, renal cell carcinoma, hepatocellular carcinoma or head and neck squamous cell carcinoma were enrolled in the trial. Before TCR sequencing, CD4+ and CD8+ T cells were separately sorted from peripheral blood. The CDR3 measures 16 amino acids from cysteine to phenylalanine. Only CDR3 DNA remains: 48 bases, in frame from the first base. CDR1 and CDR2, per the germline V gene (reference sequence), are LNHDA and SQIVND. Here V drops 5 bases and J drops 2 bases, and the junction holds 7 bases not matched to any gene.

Genomic DNA was isolated from the sorted cells so that the TCRbeta CDR3 region could be sequenced. The immunoSEQ Assay was used to sequence the TCRbeta CDR3 regions. TCRdb holds this immuneACCESS table with in-frame rearrangements only. Some clones are missing; in checked studies, unresolved V genes explain under half, and the rest has no known cause. In all, the sample holds approximately 81,000 clones, and roughly 91% of those were seen once. The ten biggest clones cover around 15% of the sample. On this clone itself: What antigen it recognizes has not been identified. No base quality information exists; no much larger clone differs at one position.

The sample in question was CD4+ or CD8+ T cells sorted from blood, obtained in a trial of the OX40 agonist ivuxolimab. The clonotype comes from an adult with an advanced solid tumor such as melanoma, head and neck, liver or kidney cancer. The rearrangement joined TRBV19 to TRBJ2-3; 10 bases in the middle match TRBD2. Here is the DNA: TGTGCCAGTAGTGTAGCTAGCGGGGGAAACACAGATACGCAGTATTTT. Protein translation: CASSVASGGNTDTQYF. The CDR3, completed at both ends by the reference TRBV19 and TRBJ2-3 genes, gives the full variable domain DGGITQSPKYLFRKEGQNVTLSCEQNLNHDAMYWYRQDPGQGLRLIYYSQIVNDFQKGDIAEGYSVSREKKESFPLTVTSAQKNPTAFYLCASSVASGGNTDTQYFGPGTRLTVL.